The clone carrying this T cell receptor beta chain was observed a few times. Its antigen is undetermined. These data originate in a study of beta chain features in type 1 diabetes. Germline CDR1 and CDR2: MDHEN and SYDVKM. The V end lost 8 bases, the J end lost 0 bases, and 7 bases lay between the germline ends. The CDR3 runs 13 residues. Broader study findings: In every one of the four CD4+ subsets, TCRB CDR3s were moderately but significantly shorter in Type 1 diabetes patients. Reads derived from cDNA could over-represent cells showing high TCR expression.

Using CD45RO/CCR7/CD25/CD127/CD95/CD27, CD4+ naive, central memory, regulatory and stem cell-like memory cells were sorted. Every bit of the isolated RNA underwent reverse transcription, so sequencing read expressed TCRB transcripts. Only in-frame clones appear in the TCRdb table, and some are missing; sequencing was by immunoSEQ multiplex PCR. The sample has 600,000 to 700,000 clones, around 15% seen once. Material: naive CD4+ T cells from blood. The sequence derives from a young man with type 1 diabetes. This rearrangement joins TRBV28 to TRBJ2-2; D possibly corresponds to TRBD1 (6 bases). CDR3 coding DNA: TGTGCCAGCGGGGGCCCGAACACCGGGGAGCTGTTTTTT. It encodes CASGGPNTGELFF.